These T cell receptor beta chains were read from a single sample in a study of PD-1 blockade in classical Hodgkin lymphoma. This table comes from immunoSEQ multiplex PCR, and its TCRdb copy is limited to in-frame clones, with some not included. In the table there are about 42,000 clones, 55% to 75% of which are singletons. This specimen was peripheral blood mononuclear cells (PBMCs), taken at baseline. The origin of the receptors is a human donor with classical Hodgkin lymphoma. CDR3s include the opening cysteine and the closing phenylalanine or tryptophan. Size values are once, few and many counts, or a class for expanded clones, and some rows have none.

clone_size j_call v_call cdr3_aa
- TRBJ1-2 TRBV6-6 CASRGIDNMRVTGYTF
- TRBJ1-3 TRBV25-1 CASDGGTEGNTIYF
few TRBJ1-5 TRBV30 CAWSVPDKSNQPQHF
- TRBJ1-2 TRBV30 CAWMSIPGYTF
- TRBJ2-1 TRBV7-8 CASSRPIDRVGNEQFF
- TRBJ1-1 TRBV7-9 CASSGGTATNKAFF
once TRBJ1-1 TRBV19 CASSIAANTEAFF
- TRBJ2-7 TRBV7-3 CASSVDQSVMNEQYF
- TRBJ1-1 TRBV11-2 CASSLGDEAFF
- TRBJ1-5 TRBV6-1 CASSRSNQPQHF
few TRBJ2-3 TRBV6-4 CASSEVAGGPNTQYF
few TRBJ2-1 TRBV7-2 CASSWTSGGEYNEQFF
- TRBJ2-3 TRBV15 CATSTTDSPNTDTQYF
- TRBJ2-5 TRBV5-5 CASTTWGVETQYF
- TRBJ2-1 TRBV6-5 CASGSVENEQFF
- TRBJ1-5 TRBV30 CAWRVGIQPQHF
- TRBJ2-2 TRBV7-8 CASSVSLVFGTPRRTNTGELFF
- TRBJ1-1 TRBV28 CASSMQRSGNTEAFF
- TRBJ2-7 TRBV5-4 CASSYQGAAAYEQYF
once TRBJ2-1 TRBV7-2 CASSLVTSREQFF
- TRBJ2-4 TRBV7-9 CASSPQGAGGPKNIQYF
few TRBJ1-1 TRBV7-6 CASSARGRSTEAFF
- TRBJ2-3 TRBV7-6 CASSGWTGADTQYF
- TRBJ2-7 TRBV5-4 CASSLVGGEQYF
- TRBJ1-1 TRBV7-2 CASSLGGVWTEAFF
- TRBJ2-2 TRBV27 CASGLTGELFF
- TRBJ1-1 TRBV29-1 CSVHRGLEAFF
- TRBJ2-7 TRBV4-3 CASSRSQGDEQYF
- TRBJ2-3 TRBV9 CASSPLGLAVSDTQYF
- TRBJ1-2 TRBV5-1 CASSLTRDSFYGYTF
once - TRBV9 CASSVVGDYEQYF
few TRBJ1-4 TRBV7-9 CASSLVVGAEKLFF
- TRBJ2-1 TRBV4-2 CASSPIGDRHGGDYNEQFF
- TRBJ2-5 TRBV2 CASSQGLAGGGDETQYF
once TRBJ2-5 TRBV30 CAWSIRQGYGETQYF
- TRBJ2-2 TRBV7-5 CARSLGMQGARTGELFF
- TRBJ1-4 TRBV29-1 CSVEAGGEKLFF
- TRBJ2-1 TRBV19 CASSIGQVYNEQFF
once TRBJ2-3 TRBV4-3 CASSQDGLAGGRNTQYF
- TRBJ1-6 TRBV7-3 CASSPQGQRNSPLHF
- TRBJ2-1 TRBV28 CASSLGSGSEDEQFF
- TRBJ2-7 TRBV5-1 CASSLAQVEFYEQYF